Only one count was recorded for the clone carrying this T cell receptor (beta chain). This record comes from a study of control samples from healthy donors and cancer patients. The repertoire was sequenced with immunoSEQ multiplex PCR; TCRdb's copy has only in-frame clones and lacks some. The table shows over 7,500 clones, with 75% to 95% occurring only once. V was clipped by 0 bases and J by 5 bases; unmatched bases: 9. CDR3 length equals 16 residues. In germline, CDR1 is MGHRA, CDR2 YSYEKL. This sequence originates from a man aged 55 to 70 with colorectal cancer. Sample: PBMCs. The chain recombines TRBV4-1 with TRBJ2-7, with 8 bases identical to TRBD1. DNA for the CDR3: TGCGCCAGCAGCCAAGATCGGAGCAGGGGGCTCGACGAGCAGTACTTC. Amino acid sequence: CASSQDRSRGLDEQYF.